These T cell receptor beta chains were read from a single sample in a study of cytomegalovirus exposure and HLA in healthy donors. Sequencing was performed with immunoSEQ multiplex PCR; in TCRdb, only in-frame clones are kept and a portion is missing. The listing contains just over 80,000 clones. The source material was PBMCs. The receptors derive from a woman younger than 45 in good health and CMV-seronegative. Each CDR3 is given with its conserved first and last residue. Fields, in order: V gene, J gene, D gene, CDR3 DNA, CDR3 protein. A D gene is named only where the DNA matches it firmly.

TRBV30	TRBJ1-3	-	TGTGCCTGGAGGGACGGAGGAAGCTCTGGAAACACCATATATTTT	CAWRDGGSSGNTIYF
TRBV5-1	TRBJ2-1	TRBD2	TGCGCCAGCAGCGGGGGACTAGCGGTCTACAATGAGCAGTTCTTC	CASSGGLAVYNEQFF
TRBV7-9	TRBJ2-5	TRBD1	TGTGCCAGCAGCTCCGGACAGGGTGCTGTGTGGGAGCAGTACTTC	CASSSGQGAVWEQYF
TRBV6-6	TRBJ1-5	-	TGTGCCAGCAGTTACGCGGGGAGGAATAGCAATCAGCCCCAGCATTTT	CASSYAGRNSNQPQHF
TRBV15	TRBJ2-7	-	TGTGCCACCAGCAGAGCCCCGGCAGGGGAGTGGGAGCAGTACTTC	CATSRAPAGEWEQYF
TRBV11-2	TRBJ2-1	TRBD2	TGTGCCAGCAGCTCCTTGGCGGGGGGGCTTAATGAGCAGTTCTTC	CASSSLAGGLNEQFF
TRBV6-1	TRBJ2-4	-	TGTGCCAGCAGTGAATTTGCGGAGGTAAACATTCAGTACTTC	CASSEFAEVNIQYF
TRBV7-2	TRBJ2-1	-	TGTGCCAGCAGCCGCGCCGGAGTAGGAAATGAGCAGTTCTTC	CASSRAGVGNEQFF
TRBV6-1	TRBJ1-1	-	TGTGCCAGCAGTGAAGGATGGGCGGGGGAAGCTTTCTTT	CASSEGWAGEAFF
TRBV18	TRBJ2-1	-	TGTGCCAGCTCACCCGGGAGTGAGCAGTTCTTC	CASSPGSEQFF
TRBV18	TRBJ1-2	-	TGTGCCAGCTCACCAGGATCAGGGGCTTCTAACTATGGCTACACCTTC	CASSPGSGASNYGYTF
TRBV30	TRBJ1-2	-	TGTGCCTGGAGCTCAGGACTGTACTATGGCTACACCTTC	CAWSSGLYYGYTF
TRBV15	TRBJ1-5	TRBD1	TGTGCCACCAGCCCGACAGGGCTCGGCAATCAGCCCCAGCATTTT	CATSPTGLGNQPQHF
TRBV19	TRBJ1-1	-	TGTGCCAGTGGAACAGCGAACACTGAAGCTTTCTTT	CASGTANTEAFF
TRBV7-9	TRBJ1-2	TRBD1	TGTGCCAGCAGCCCGGGACAGGGGCGCTATGGCTACACCTTC	CASSPGQGRYGYTF